This TCR beta chain comes out of a study of T cell responses to AZD1222 COVID-19 vaccine. Sequenced by immunoSEQ multiplex PCR; TCRdb stores in-frame clones only, minus some. The sample contains about 180,000 clones, 90% of which appear only once. Study-level points and caveats: Sampled repertoires all dated from after the peak T cell response. Among the donors, most were white British and more were female, and clonal diversity was possibly underestimated. AZD1222 recipients seropositive at baseline numbered only six or seven.

Germline loops: CDR1 SGDLS, CDR2 YYNGEE. V was shortened by 2 bases and J by 2 bases, with 6 bases between the two germline ends. CDR3 length equals 13 residues. This clone was counted only a few times. Its antigen is as yet unknown. The sample in question was peripheral blood, obtained on day 0 of AZD1222 vaccination. This sequence joins TRBV9 and TRBJ2-3; D not resolved. The receptor was derived from an adult in good health. CDR3 loop: CASSVQTTDTQYF. CDR3 bases: TGTGCCAGCAGCGTCCAGACCACAGATACGCAGTATTTT.